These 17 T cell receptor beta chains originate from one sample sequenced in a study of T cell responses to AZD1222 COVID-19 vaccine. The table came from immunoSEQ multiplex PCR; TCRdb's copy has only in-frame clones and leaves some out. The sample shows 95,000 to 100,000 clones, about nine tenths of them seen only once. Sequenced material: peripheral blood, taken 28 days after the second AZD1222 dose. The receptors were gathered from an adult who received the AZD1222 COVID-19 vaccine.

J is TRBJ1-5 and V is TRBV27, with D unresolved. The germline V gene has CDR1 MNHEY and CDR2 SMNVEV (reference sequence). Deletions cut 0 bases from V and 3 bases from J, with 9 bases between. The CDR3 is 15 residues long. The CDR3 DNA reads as TGTGCCAGCAGTTTATCGGGCGGTTACAATCAGCCCCAGCATTTT. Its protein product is CASSLSGGYNQPQHF.

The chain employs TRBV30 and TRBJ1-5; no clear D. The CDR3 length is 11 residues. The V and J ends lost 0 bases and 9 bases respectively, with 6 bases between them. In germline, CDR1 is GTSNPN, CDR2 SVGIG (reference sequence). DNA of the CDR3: TGTGCCTGGAGTGTAGACGGGCCCCAGCATTTT. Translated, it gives CAWSVDGPQHF.

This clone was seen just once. CDR3 region: CASSLQGRDTQYF. The CDR3 DNA reads as TGTGCCAGCAGTTTACAGGGGAGGGATACGCAGTATTTT. This chain connects TRBV27 to TRBJ2-3; D tentatively reads TRBD1 or TRBD2 (6 bases each). From germline, CDR1 is MNHEY and CDR2 SMNVEV (reference sequence). V was clipped by 2 bases and J by 6 bases, with 9 bases between them. The CDR3 covers 13 residues.

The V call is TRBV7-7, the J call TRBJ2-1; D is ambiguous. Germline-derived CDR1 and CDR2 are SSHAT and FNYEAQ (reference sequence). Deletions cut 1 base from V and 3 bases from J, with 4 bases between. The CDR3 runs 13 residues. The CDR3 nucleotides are TGTGCCAGCAGCTTAGACAGCTACAATGAGCAGTTCTTC. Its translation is CASSLDSYNEQFF.

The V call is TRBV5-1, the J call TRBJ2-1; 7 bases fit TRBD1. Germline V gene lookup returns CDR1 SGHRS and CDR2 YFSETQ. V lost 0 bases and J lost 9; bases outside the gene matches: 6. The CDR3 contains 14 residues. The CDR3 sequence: CASSLVEGAGEQFF. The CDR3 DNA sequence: TGCGCCAGCAGCTTGGTAGAGGGGGCGGGTGAGCAGTTCTTC.

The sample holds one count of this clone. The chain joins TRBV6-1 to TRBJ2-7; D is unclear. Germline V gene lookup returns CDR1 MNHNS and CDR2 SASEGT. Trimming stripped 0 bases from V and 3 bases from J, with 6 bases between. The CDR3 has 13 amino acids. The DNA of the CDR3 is TGTGCCAGCAGTGAAGCTGCGGTCTACGAGCAGTACTTC. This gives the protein CASSEAAVYEQYF.

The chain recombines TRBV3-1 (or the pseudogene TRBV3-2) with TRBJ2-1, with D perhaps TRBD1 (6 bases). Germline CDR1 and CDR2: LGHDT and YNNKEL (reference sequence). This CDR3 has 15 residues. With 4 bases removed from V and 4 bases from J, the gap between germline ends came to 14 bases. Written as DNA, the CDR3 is TGTGCCAGCAGCCCCGGGACAACTACTTACAATGAGCAGTTCTTC. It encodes CASSPGTTTYNEQFF.

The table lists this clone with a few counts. The CDR3 sequence: CASSRRVGQETQYF. CDR3 in DNA: TGTGCCAGTAGCAGGCGTGTGGGCCAAGAGACCCAGTACTTC. The chain couples TRBV19 to TRBJ2-5; D is unresolved. CDR1 and CDR2 from the germline V gene are LNHDA and SQIVND (reference sequence). Trimming removed 6 bases from V and 1 base from J, with 12 bases in between. The CDR3 is 14 residues long.

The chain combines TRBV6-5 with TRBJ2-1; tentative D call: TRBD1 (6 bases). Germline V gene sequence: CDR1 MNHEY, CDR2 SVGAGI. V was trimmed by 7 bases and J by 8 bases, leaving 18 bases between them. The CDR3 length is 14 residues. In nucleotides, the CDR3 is TGTGCCAGCACCAAGAATTCCGACAGGCATGAGCAGTTCTTC. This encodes CASTKNSDRHEQFF.

The CDR3 DNA reads TGTGCCAGCAGCTTGGTTGGTCTAGGCAGGGAGACCCAGTACTTC. This sequence encodes CASSLVGLGRETQYF. The chain joins TRBV5-6 to TRBJ2-5; D is unclear. Trimming removed 0 bases from V and 5 bases from J, with 14 bases in between. CDR1 and CDR2 from the germline V gene are SGHDT and YYEEEE. The CDR3 totals 15 residues.

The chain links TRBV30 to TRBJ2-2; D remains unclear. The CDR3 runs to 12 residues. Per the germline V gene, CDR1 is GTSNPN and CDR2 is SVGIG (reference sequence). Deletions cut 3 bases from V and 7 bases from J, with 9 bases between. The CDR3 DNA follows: TGTGCCTGGAGCCGGGTATTCGGGGAGCTGTTTTTT. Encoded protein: CAWSRVFGELFF.

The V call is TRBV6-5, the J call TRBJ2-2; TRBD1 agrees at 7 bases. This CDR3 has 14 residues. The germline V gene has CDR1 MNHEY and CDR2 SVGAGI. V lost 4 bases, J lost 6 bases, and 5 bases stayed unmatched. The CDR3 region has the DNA TGTGCCAGCAGTTTTACAGGGGACGCCGGGGAGCTGTTTTTT. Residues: CASSFTGDAGELFF.

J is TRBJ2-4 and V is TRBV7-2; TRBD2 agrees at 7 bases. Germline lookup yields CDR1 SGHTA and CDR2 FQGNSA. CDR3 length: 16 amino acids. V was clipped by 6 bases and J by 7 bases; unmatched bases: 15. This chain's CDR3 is CASSVSFGRTGNIQYF. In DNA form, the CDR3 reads TGTGCCAGCAGTGTCAGCTTCGGGAGGACGGGGAACATTCAGTACTTC.

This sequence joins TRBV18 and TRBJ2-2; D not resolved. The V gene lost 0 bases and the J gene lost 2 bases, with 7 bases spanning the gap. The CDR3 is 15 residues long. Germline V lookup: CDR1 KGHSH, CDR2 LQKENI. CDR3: CASSPPPVNTGELFF. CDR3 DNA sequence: TGTGCCAGCTCACCACCCCCAGTCAACACCGGGGAGCTGTTTTTT.

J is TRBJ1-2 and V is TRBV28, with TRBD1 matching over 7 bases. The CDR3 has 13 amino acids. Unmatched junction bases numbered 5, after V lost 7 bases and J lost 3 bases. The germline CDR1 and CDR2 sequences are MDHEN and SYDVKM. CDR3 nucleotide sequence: TGTGCCAGCAATTCAGGGGGATACTATGGCTACACCTTC. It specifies CASNSGGYYGYTF.

The CDR3 loop reads CASTPSGLGGNTIYF. The CDR3 nucleotides read TGTGCCAGCACTCCCAGCGGGCTCGGGGGAAACACCATATATTTT. The chain links TRBV28 to TRBJ1-3; no definite D call. Germline loops: CDR1 MDHEN, CDR2 SYDVKM. Trimming removed 7 bases from V and 4 bases from J, with 17 bases in between. The CDR3 totals 15 residues.

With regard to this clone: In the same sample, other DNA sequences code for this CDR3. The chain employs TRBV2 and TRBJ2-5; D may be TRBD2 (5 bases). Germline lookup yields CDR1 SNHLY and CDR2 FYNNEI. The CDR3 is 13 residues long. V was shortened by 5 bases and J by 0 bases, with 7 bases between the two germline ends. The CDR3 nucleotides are TGTGCCAGCAGTCTGGACTACCAAGAGACCCAGTACTTC. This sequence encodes CASSLDYQETQYF.